Presented here are 15 T cell receptor beta chains from one specimen sequenced in a study of shared clonotypes between healthy human individuals. TCRdb's copy holds only in-frame clones and misses some; the assay was immunoSEQ multiplex PCR. The sample includes about 340,000 clones, around 70% of them seen just once. The specimen sequenced was memory CD4+ T cells sorted from blood. Regarding subset: CD45RA-negative fraction. These receptors all come from a man aged 25-45 years in good health.

The rearrangement links TRBV27 to TRBJ2-2, with 10 bases identical to TRBD2. Germline-derived CDR1 and CDR2 are MNHEY and SMNVEV (reference sequence). J gave up 4 bases and V 3 bases, and 5 bases lay outside the gene matches. The CDR3 loop spans 16 amino acids. The CDR3 nucleotides are TGTGCCAGCAGTTTGTGGCTAGCGGGGGCCACCGGGGAGCTGTTTTTT. This gives the protein CASSLWLAGATGELFF.

Regarding this clone: Given a much more abundant clone one base away, this may be a read error. Other DNA sequences from this sample encode an identical CDR3 as well. The genes are TRBV19 and TRBJ2-2; weak D call: TRBD1 (6 bases). Between the trimmed V and J ends, which lost 2 bases and 6 bases, there was a span of 13 bases. The CDR3 is 15 residues long. From germline, CDR1 is LNHDA and CDR2 SQIVND (reference sequence). CDR3 protein: CASSISWGRAGELFF. Written as DNA, the CDR3 is TGTGCCAGTAGTATATCCTGGGGGCGGGCCGGGGAGCTGTTTTTT.

This clone was seen repeatedly, ten times or more. V and J are TRBV6-5 and TRBJ2-7; maybe TRBD2 (5 bases). With 0 bases removed from V and 7 bases from J, the gap between germline ends came to 16 bases. CDR1 and CDR2 from the germline V gene are MNHEY and SVGAGI. The CDR3 totals 15 residues. CDR3 DNA sequence: TGTGCCAGCAGTTACTCGAGGAGGACCATGGAAGAGCAGTACTTC. Its translation is CASSYSRRTMEEQYF.

This sequence joins TRBV12-5 and TRBJ2-1; 7 bases agree with TRBD1. The CDR3 contains 14 residues. Germline trimming cut 4 bases from V and 5 bases from J; bases unmatched to any gene: 5. Germline CDR1 reads LGHNT; CDR2 reads FRNRAP. CDR3 coding DNA: TGTGCTAGTGGTTCTCAGGGGGTGAACAATGAGCAGTTCTTC. Translating it yields CASGSQGVNNEQFF.

V gene TRBV14 combines with J gene TRBJ2-1; TRBD2 is a possible D gene (6 bases). Trimming pared 8 bases from V and 10 bases from J, leaving 21 bases between. The CDR3 loop spans 14 amino acids. Germline V gene data show CDR1 as SGHDN and CDR2 as FVKESK. The CDR3 DNA follows: TGTGCCAGCGGGGCGGGAAGGACTTCTCGCGAGCAGTTCTTC. Translating gives CASGAGRTSREQFF.

V usage is TRBV6-1 and J usage is TRBJ2-1, with 9 bases matching TRBD2. Trimming at V came to 8 bases and at J to 7 bases, leaving 3 bases not matched to a gene. This CDR3 is 12 amino acids long. The V gene's germline CDR1 is MNHNS and CDR2 SASEGT. CDR3 sequence reads: CASGGRANEQFF. The CDR3 bases are TGTGCCAGCGGCGGGAGGGCTAATGAGCAGTTCTTC.

V is TRBV9 and J is TRBJ2-1; D may be TRBD1 or TRBD2 (5 bases each). Looked up from germline, CDR1 is SGDLS and CDR2 is YYNGEE. This CDR3 contains 13 residues. Deletions cut 4 bases from V and 9 bases from J, with 14 bases between. This CDR3 is CASSTRGSGEQFF. CDR3 coding DNA: TGTGCCAGCAGCACGAGGGGAAGCGGTGAGCAGTTCTTC.

J is TRBJ2-1 and V is TRBV6-5; 14 nucleotides match TRBD2. The CDR3 is made up of 14 amino acids. CDR1 is MNHEY, CDR2 SVGAGI, per germline. V shed 6 bases, J shed 9 bases, and the junction held 4 bases outside the gene matches. The CDR3 sequence is CASRGTSGRFEQFF. The CDR3 DNA reads TGTGCCAGCAGAGGGACTAGCGGGAGATTTGAGCAGTTCTTC.

The chain couples TRBV28 to TRBJ2-7; D remains ambiguous. Germline V CDR1 and CDR2: MDHEN, SYDVKM. The ends were cut back, 7 bases at V and 1 base at J, with 14 bases in the middle. The CDR3 length is 14 residues. CDR3 protein: CASTRPHLSYEQYF. In DNA, the CDR3 is TGTGCCAGCACCCGCCCACACCTTTCCTACGAGCAGTACTTC.

This sequence joins TRBV11-1 and TRBJ1-2; D uncertain. CDR1 SGHAT and CDR2 FQDESV come from the germline V gene (reference sequence). V lost 6 bases and J 3 bases, leaving 17 bases between the germline ends. This CDR3 has 15 residues. The CDR3 DNA is TGTGCCAGCAGATCGAATCCCTCCCAGGACTATGGCTACACCTTC. Encoded protein: CASRSNPSQDYGYTF. Looking up the rest from reference TRBV11-1 and TRBJ1-2 gives the full variable domain: EAEVAQSPRYKITEKSQAVAFWCDPISGHATLYWYRQILGQGPELLVQFQDESVVDDSQLPKDRFSAERLKGVDSTLKIQPAELGDSAMYLCASRSNPSQDYGYTFGSGTRLTVV.

The chain has TRBV2 and TRBJ2-5, with TRBD1 matching over 7 bases. Germline V gives CDR1 SNHLY, CDR2 FYNNEI. J lost 2 bases, V lost 6 bases, and 6 bases had no gene match. The CDR3 contains 14 residues. The CDR3 region is CASSRQGAQETQYF. CDR3 in DNA: TGTGCCAGCAGCAGACAGGGAGCACAAGAGACCCAGTACTTC.

The CDR3 loop reads CASILDQGAHQPQHF. The CDR3 DNA reads as TGTGCCAGCATCCTTGATCAGGGGGCTCATCAGCCCCAGCATTTT. The gene calls are TRBV28 and TRBJ1-5; 8 bases fit TRBD1. The ends lost 7 bases at V and 5 bases at J; junction bases unmatched: 10. CDR3 size: 15 residues. Germline lookup yields CDR1 MDHEN and CDR2 SYDVKM.

The chain is built from TRBV30 and TRBJ2-2; D assignment may be TRBD1 or TRBD2 (5 bases each). The V end was cut by 8 bases, the J end by 0 bases, with 19 bases between. CDR1 and CDR2 from the germline V gene are GTSNPN and SVGIG (reference sequence). The CDR3 is 16 amino acids. CDR3 protein: CALKGLAAANTGELFF. The CDR3, as DNA: TGTGCCCTAAAGGGGCTAGCCGCCGCGAACACCGGGGAGCTGTTTTTT.

This clone was recorded a few times. The chain uses TRBV11-2 and TRBJ2-7; D perhaps matches TRBD1 (5 bases). Between the trimmed V and J ends, which lost 3 bases and 3 bases, there was a span of 15 bases. The germline V gene has CDR1 SGHAT and CDR2 FQNNGV. The length of the CDR3 is 15 residues. The CDR3 DNA reads as TGTGCCAGCAGCTTTTTTGTCAGGGCCAACTACGAGCAGTACTTC. Protein: CASSFFVRANYEQYF. Combining the CDR3 with reference TRBV11-2 and TRBJ2-7 gives the whole variable domain EAGVAQSPRYKIIEKRQSVAFWCNPISGHATLYWYQQILGQGPKLLIQFQNNGVVDDSQLPKDRFSAERLKGVDSTLKIQPAKLEDSAVYLCASSFFVRANYEQYFGPGTRLTVT.

This clone appeared many times. This rearrangement joins TRBV27 to TRBJ2-1; 7 positions agree with TRBD1. Germline CDR1 is MNHEY and CDR2 is SMNVEV (reference sequence). V trimming: 1 base; J trimming: 3 bases; junction bases outside the gene matches: 6. The CDR3 loop spans 16 amino acids. This chain's CDR3 is CASSLYRGLFYNEQFF. CDR3 DNA: TGTGCCAGCAGTTTATATAGGGGGCTGTTCTACAATGAGCAGTTCTTC.